This is a list of T cell receptor beta chains from one sample in a study of blood T cell repertoires in COVID-19. Generated by immunoSEQ multiplex PCR, the TCRdb table keeps only in-frame clones and is missing some. The sample lists roughly 290,000 clones; over 75% were seen once. Sequencing was done on a sample of PBMCs or T cells enriched from blood (not recorded which). The receptor source for this set is a man between 25 and 39 years old who had recovered from COVID-19. The CDR3 runs from the conserved cysteine through the conserved F or W. The D gene is left open where the match is weak. Part of the rows lack a size; the others show once, few, many or a class for expanded clones.

V gene	D gene	J gene	clone size	CDR3 protein	CDR3 DNA
TRBV6-5	TRBD2	TRBJ2-3	NA	CASEHLAGSLDTQYF	TGTGCCAGCGAACATCTAGCGGGAAGTTTAGATACGCAGTATTTT
TRBV7-8	NA	TRBJ1-2	NA	CASSHRDGYTF	TGTGCCAGCAGCCACAGGGATGGCTACACCTTC
TRBV25-1	NA	TRBJ1-4	NA	CASSELGGSGHTNEKLFF	TGTGCCAGCAGTGAATTGGGGGGATCGGGGCACACTAATGAAAAACTGTTTTTT
TRBV10-3	NA	TRBJ1-1	NA	CAISESGSGDTEAFF	TGTGCCATCAGTGAATCGGGGTCTGGTGACACTGAAGCTTTCTTT
TRBV7-9	TRBD1	TRBJ1-1	NA	CASSTGEAGTEAFF	TGTGCCAGTAGCACAGGGGAGGCGGGCACTGAAGCTTTCTTT
TRBV7-3	NA	TRBJ2-3	NA	CASSPTGGRRDTQYF	TGTGCCAGCAGCCCCACCGGGGGGCGCCGGGATACGCAGTATTTT
TRBV11-3	NA	TRBJ1-4	NA	CASSLVNQGYVYREKLFF	TGTGCCAGCAGCTTAGTCAACCAGGGGTATGTTTACCGGGAAAAACTGTTTTTT
TRBV19	NA	TRBJ1-5	NA	CASSMRRNQPQHF	TGTGCCAGTAGTATGCGTCGCAATCAGCCCCAGCATTTT
TRBV6-5	TRBD1	TRBJ1-6	NA	CASSYRGTGTSPLHF	TGTGCCAGCAGTTACCGAGGGACAGGGACTTCACCCCTCCACTTT
TRBV9	NA	TRBJ2-1	NA	CASSVGPKNNEQFF	TGTGCCAGCAGCGTAGGGCCGAAAAACAATGAGCAGTTCTTC
TRBV11-2	NA	TRBJ1-2	NA	CASARNRVDYGYTF	TGTGCCAGCGCACGGAACAGGGTCGACTATGGCTACACCTTC
TRBV9	TRBD1	TRBJ1-6	NA	CASSFSSGTGGSPLHF	TGTGCCAGCAGCTTCTCCTCCGGGACAGGGGGTTCACCCCTCCACTTT
TRBV5-1	NA	TRBJ1-3	NA	CASSEQGNTIYF	TGCGCCAGCAGCGAACAGGGAAACACCATATATTTT
TRBV5-1	TRBD1	TRBJ2-7	once	CASGFGGQGFYEQYF	TGCGCCAGCGGCTTTGGTGGACAGGGATTCTACGAGCAGTACTTC
TRBV18	NA	TRBJ2-1	NA	CASSPPNTGHFHEQFF	TGTGCCAGCTCACCGCCGAATACAGGGCACTTCCACGAGCAGTTCTTC
TRBV9	TRBD2	TRBJ2-1	NA	CASSVVSGGDNEQFF	TGTGCCAGCAGCGTAGTTAGCGGGGGGGACAATGAGCAGTTCTTC
TRBV5-1	NA	TRBJ2-5	NA	CASSLAGTEQETQYF	TGCGCCAGCAGCTTGGCTGGCACAGAGCAAGAGACCCAGTACTTC
TRBV30	NA	TRBJ2-4	once	CAWKPRANIQYF	TGTGCCTGGAAGCCCAGGGCCAACATTCAGTACTTC
TRBV28	NA	TRBJ1-5	NA	CASSLKRHQPQHF	TGTGCCAGCAGTTTAAAGAGGCATCAGCCCCAGCATTTT
TRBV2	NA	TRBJ2-5	few	CASSDLSGQIIETQYF	TGTGCCAGCAGTGACCTGTCGGGACAAATTATAGAGACCCAGTACTTC
TRBV6-5	NA	TRBJ2-7	NA	CASSQAMGGEQYF	TGTGCCAGCAGTCAGGCCATGGGGGGAGAGCAGTACTTC
TRBV4-1	NA	TRBJ1-1	NA	CASSLPGGKPFVEAFF	TGCGCCAGCAGCCTACCGGGGGGGAAACCTTTTGTTGAAGCTTTCTTT
TRBV11-1	NA	TRBJ1-1	NA	CASSLGFAEADTEAFF	TGTGCCAGCAGCTTAGGGTTCGCAGAGGCGGACACTGAAGCTTTCTTT
TRBV11-2	TRBD1	TRBJ1-1	NA	CASSLSTGGNTEAFF	TGTGCCAGCAGCTTATCGACAGGGGGCAACACTGAAGCTTTCTTT
TRBV5-5	TRBD1	TRBJ1-2	NA	CASSRGTDYGYTF	TGTGCCAGCAGCCGAGGGACAGACTATGGCTACACCTTC
TRBV9	NA	TRBJ1-1	NA	CASSVLAVQNTEAFF	TGTGCCAGCAGCGTACTGGCGGTCCAGAACACTGAAGCTTTCTTT
TRBV6-5	NA	TRBJ1-1	NA	CASSYHGAYTNTEAFF	TGTGCCAGCAGTTATCATGGGGCGTACACGAACACTGAAGCTTTCTTT
TRBV4-2	TRBD1	TRBJ1-1	NA	CASSQPQGAWTEAFF	TGTGCCAGCAGCCAACCACAGGGGGCATGGACTGAAGCTTTCTTT
TRBV18	NA	TRBJ1-2	few	CASSPRQDPNYGYTF	TGTGCCAGCTCACCCAGACAGGACCCTAACTATGGCTACACCTTC
TRBV12-3/TRBV12-4	NA	TRBJ1-1	NA	CASSLGKRRKAFF	TGTGCCAGCAGTTTAGGGAAGCGGAGAAAAGCTTTCTTT
TRBV7-2	NA	TRBJ1-2	NA	CASSLGGFGGYTF	TGTGCCAGCAGCCTGGGGGGATTTGGGGGCTACACCTTC
TRBV27	NA	TRBJ1-1	NA	CASSLSGGITEAFF	TGTGCCAGCAGTTTATCAGGGGGAATCACTGAAGCTTTCTTT
TRBV2	TRBD2	TRBJ2-3	NA	CASERGGRSDTQYF	TGTGCCAGCGAGCGGGGGGGAAGGTCGGATACGCAGTATTTT
TRBV24-1	TRBD1	TRBJ1-5	NA	CATSEGGTGDQPQHF	TGTGCCACCAGTGAGGGCGGGACAGGGGATCAGCCCCAGCATTTT
TRBV5-8	TRBD1	TRBJ1-5	NA	CASSPSGTGAKGAQHF	TGTGCCAGCAGTCCCTCCGGGACAGGGGCCAAAGGGGCCCAGCATTTT
TRBV11-3	TRBD2	TRBJ2-1	few	CASSLEGGGANEQFF	TGTGCCAGCAGCTTAGAAGGCGGGGGGGCGAATGAGCAGTTCTTC
TRBV18	NA	TRBJ1-5	NA	CASSPFDSHSNQPQHF	TGTGCCAGCTCACCTTTCGACAGCCATAGCAATCAGCCCCAGCATTTT
TRBV4-2	NA	TRBJ2-7	NA	CASSQDDSVYEQYF	TGTGCCAGCAGCCAGGACGACAGCGTCTACGAGCAGTACTTC
TRBV5-4	TRBD1	TRBJ1-1	NA	CASSDGQGYAEAFF	TGTGCCAGCAGCGACGGACAGGGGTACGCTGAAGCTTTCTTT
TRBV7-9	TRBD1	TRBJ2-7	few	CASSSGGAPYEQYF	TGTGCCAGCAGCTCAGGGGGTGCCCCCTACGAGCAGTACTTC
TRBV11-1	TRBD1	TRBJ1-2	NA	CASSTRDRGQGGYTF	TGTGCCAGCAGCACCCGGGACAGAGGGCAAGGTGGCTACACCTTC
TRBV30	NA	TRBJ1-1	NA	CAWSDSSEAFF	TGTGCCTGGAGTGACAGCTCTGAAGCTTTCTTT
TRBV5-1	NA	TRBJ1-1	NA	CASSPPTGLNTEAFF	TGCGCCAGCAGCCCGCCAACAGGTCTGAACACTGAAGCTTTCTTT
TRBV7-9	NA	TRBJ2-5	few	CASSYRETQYF	TGTGCCAGCAGCTATAGAGAGACCCAGTACTTC
TRBV2	NA	TRBJ1-5	NA	CASSEGSVKPQHF	TGTGCCAGCAGTGAAGGTAGCGTCAAACCCCAGCATTTT
TRBV29-1	NA	TRBJ1-3	few	CSVDSAGSGNTIYF	TGCAGCGTTGACAGCGCGGGTTCTGGAAACACCATATATTTT
TRBV6-5	TRBD2	TRBJ2-1	NA	CASSVIAGGINEQFF	TGTGCCAGCAGCGTAATAGCGGGGGGAATCAATGAGCAGTTCTTC
TRBV29-1	NA	TRBJ1-2	NA	CSVEKDTGTSF	TGCAGCGTTGAAAAAGACACCGGGACTTCCTTC
TRBV10-2	NA	TRBJ2-5	NA	CASRNLVKETQYF	TGCGCCAGCAGGAATTTAGTGAAAGAGACCCAGTACTTC
TRBV6-5	NA	TRBJ2-5	NA	CASSYGRETQYF	TGTGCCAGCAGTTACGGCCGAGAGACCCAGTACTTC
TRBV29-1	TRBD1	TRBJ1-2	NA	CSVEDRDRDYYGYTF	TGCAGCGTTGAAGATCGCGACAGGGATTACTATGGCTACACCTTC
TRBV6-2/TRBV6-3	TRBD2	TRBJ2-7	NA	CASSKSLLTSGGSYEQYF	TGTGCCAGCAGCAAGAGCCTCCTGACTAGCGGGGGCTCCTACGAGCAGTACTTC
TRBV30	TRBD1	TRBJ2-1	NA	CAWRRGQGSYNEQFF	TGTGCCTGGAGGAGGGGACAGGGATCCTACAATGAGCAGTTCTTC
TRBV7-3	NA	TRBJ2-1	NA	CASSSTRRISYNEQFF	TGTGCCAGCAGCTCCACCAGGCGTATCTCCTACAATGAGCAGTTCTTC
TRBV25-1	TRBD1	TRBJ1-1	NA	CASSAQSRDRGPEAFF	TGTGCCAGCAGTGCCCAAAGCCGGGACAGAGGCCCTGAAGCTTTCTTT
TRBV6-5	TRBD2	TRBJ2-7	NA	CASSQTSGGVYEQYF	TGTGCCAGCAGCCAGACTAGCGGGGGGGTATACGAGCAGTACTTC
TRBV7-9	TRBD1	TRBJ1-2	NA	CASSSATGGISSYTF	TGTGCCAGCAGCTCAGCGACAGGGGGAATTTCGAGCTACACCTTC
TRBV27	NA	TRBJ2-1	NA	CASSSRAGYNEQFF	TGTGCCAGCAGTTCCCGGGCAGGGTACAATGAGCAGTTCTTC